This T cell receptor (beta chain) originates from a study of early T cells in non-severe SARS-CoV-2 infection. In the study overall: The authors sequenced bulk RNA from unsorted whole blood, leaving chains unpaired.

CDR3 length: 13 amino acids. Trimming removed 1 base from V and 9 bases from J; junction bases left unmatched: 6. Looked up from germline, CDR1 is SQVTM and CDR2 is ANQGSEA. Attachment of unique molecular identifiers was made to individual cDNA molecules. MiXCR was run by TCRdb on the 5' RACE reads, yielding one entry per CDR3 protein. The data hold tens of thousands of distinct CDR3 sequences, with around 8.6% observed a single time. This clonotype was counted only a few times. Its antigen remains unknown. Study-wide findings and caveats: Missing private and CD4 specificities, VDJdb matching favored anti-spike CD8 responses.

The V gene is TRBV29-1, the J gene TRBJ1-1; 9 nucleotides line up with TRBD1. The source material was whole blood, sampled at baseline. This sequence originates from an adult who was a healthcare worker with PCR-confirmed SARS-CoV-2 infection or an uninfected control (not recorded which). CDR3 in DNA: TGCAGCGTTGAAGGGGACAGGGAGAGTAAAGCTTTCTTT. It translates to CSVEGDRESKAFF. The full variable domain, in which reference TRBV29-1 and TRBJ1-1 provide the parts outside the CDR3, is SAVISQKPSRDICQRGTSLTIQCQVDSQVTMMFWYRQQPGQSLTLIATANQGSEATYESGFVIDKFPISRPNLTFSTLTVSNMSPEDSSIYLCSVEGDRESKAFFGQGTRLTVV.